This T cell receptor beta chain originates from a study of OX40 agonist ivuxolimab in advanced cancers. Study as a whole: Dose-escalation patients' cancers were hepatocellular carcinoma, melanoma, renal cell or head and neck cancer.

Germline V gene lookup returns CDR1 SGHAT and CDR2 FQDESV (reference sequence). Trimming removed 5 bases at V and 1 base at J, with 14 bases between. The CDR3 covers 15 residues. Measured with immunoSEQ multiplex PCR; TCRdb has only the in-frame clones, and not every one. The table shows about 55,000 clones, with around nine tenths occurring only once. This receptor was taken from an adult with an advanced solid tumor such as melanoma, head and neck, liver or kidney cancer. The source material was CD4+ or CD8+ T cells sorted from blood, sampled in a trial of the OX40 agonist ivuxolimab. The chain combines TRBV11-1 with TRBJ1-1, with D possibly TRBD1 on 6 matching bases. The CDR3 region has the DNA TGTGCCAGCAGCATAATGGGGGGGCCGAACACTGAAGCTTTCTTT. It encodes CASSIMGGPNTEAFF.